This TCR beta chain was observed in a study of graft-versus-host responses after intestinal transplantation. Study at large: In this cohort, recipients had multivisceral, liver-intestinal, or isolated intestinal transplants. Whole-study results and caveats: Patients who carried graft-donor T cell macrochimerism also had high graft-versus-host to host-versus-graft clonal ratios in their allografts. GvH clones turned up in recipient marrow; some had shown up first in ileum or blood. Peak circulating GvH clone levels tracked with early post-transplant HvG declines.

Germline V gene sequence: CDR1 SNHLY, CDR2 FYNNEI. The length of the CDR3 is 13 residues. The V and J ends lost 7 bases and 6 bases respectively, with 15 bases between them. Sequencing used immunoSEQ multiplex PCR; TCRdb keeps in-frame clones, though not all of them. The sample comprises tens of thousands of clones, 89% of which are singletons, and 0.5% to 0.7% rests with the top ten. As concerns this clone: Its antigen is as yet unknown.

This clonotype was obtained from a human donor who was the organ donor for an intestinal transplant. The chain links TRBV2 to TRBJ2-5; D not resolved. This specimen consisted of unstimulated CD4+ T cells sorted from spleen or lymph node cells, obtained before transplant. The DNA of the CDR3 is TGTGCCAGCAACTCGCATAACGGTCAGACCCAGTACTTC. Its protein is CASNSHNGQTQYF.